A selection of T cell receptor beta chains follows, all from one sample in a study of blood T cell repertoires in COVID-19. The table came from immunoSEQ multiplex PCR; TCRdb's copy has only in-frame clones and leaves some out. The table includes 300,000 to 400,000 clones, approximately 88% detected once. The material sequenced was peripheral blood. These receptors were obtained from a woman younger than 45 with COVID-19, enrolled during active disease. The CDR3 runs from the conserved cysteine through the conserved F or W. The D gene is left open where the match is weak. The size of a clone is reported for some rows only, either as once, few or many, or as a class for expanded clones.

clone_size d_call j_call v_call cdr3_aa cdr3_nt
- - TRBJ1-1 TRBV5-1 CASSWAEGTEAFF TGCGCCAGCAGCTGGGCTGAGGGCACTGAAGCTTTCTTT
- TRBD1 TRBJ1-3 TRBV4-1 CASSQDLPLGQGEYF TGCGCCAGCAGCCAAGACCTCCCCCTCGGACAGGGGGAATATTTT
- - TRBJ1-2 TRBV2 CASRLTGDYGYTF TGTGCCAGCAGACTAACGGGGGACTATGGCTACACCTTC
- - TRBJ1-1 TRBV19 CASNEGAKNTEAFF TGTGCCAGTAACGAGGGCGCAAAGAACACTGAAGCTTTCTTT
- TRBD1 TRBJ1-2 TRBV19 CASSSADRRANYGYTF TGTGCCAGTAGTAGTGCGGACAGGCGCGCTAACTATGGCTACACCTTC
once TRBD2 TRBJ2-1 TRBV7-8 CASSFRPGLAGNEQFF TGTGCCAGCAGCTTTCGACCGGGACTAGCGGGAAATGAGCAGTTCTTC
- - TRBJ2-3 TRBV21-1 CASSQMDGASDTDTQYF TGTGCCAGCAGCCAAATGGATGGGGCAAGTGACACAGATACGCAGTATTTT
- - TRBJ2-6 TRBV28 CASQPGRSSGANVLTF TGTGCCAGCCAACCAGGTCGAAGCTCTGGGGCCAACGTCCTGACTTTC
few - TRBJ2-7 TRBV5-6 CASSLPSFYEQYF TGTGCCAGCAGTCTGCCTAGCTTCTACGAGCAGTACTTC
- - TRBJ2-5 TRBV18 CASSPPSRETQYF TGTGCCAGCTCACCACCGTCTAGGGAGACCCAGTACTTC
- TRBD1 TRBJ2-5 TRBV6-5 CASTMGTGSSETQYF TGTGCCAGCACTATGGGGACAGGGTCATCAGAGACCCAGTACTTC
- - TRBJ1-6 TRBV28 CASSSWSRDNSPLHF TGTGCCAGCAGTTCCTGGTCCCGAGATAATTCACCCCTCCACTTT
- TRBD2 TRBJ2-1 TRBV4-1 CASSRLITSGANEQFF TGCGCCAGCAGCCGCCTGATTACTAGCGGGGCTAATGAGCAGTTCTTC
- - TRBJ2-3 TRBV11-3 CASSLDWLAADTQYF TGTGCCAGCAGCTTAGATTGGTTAGCGGCAGATACGCAGTATTTT
- - TRBJ1-1 TRBV6-5 CASSLLDMNTEAFF TGTGCCAGCAGTCTTCTAGATATGAACACTGAAGCTTTCTTT
- TRBD1 TRBJ1-1 TRBV28 CASHRLGTGDDTEAFF TGTGCCAGCCATCGCCTCGGGACAGGGGACGACACTGAAGCTTTCTTT
- - TRBJ1-5 TRBV20-1 CSASYSGQAHSNQPQHF TGCAGTGCTAGTTACTCCGGACAAGCCCATAGCAATCAGCCCCAGCATTTT
- - TRBJ1-5 TRBV5-6 CASSLDRENQPQHF TGTGCCAGCAGCTTGGACAGGGAAAATCAGCCCCAGCATTTT
few TRBD1 TRBJ1-2 TRBV19 CASSKAGPGGNYGYTF TGTGCCAGTAGTAAGGCAGGCCCAGGGGGGAACTATGGCTACACCTTC
- - TRBJ2-3 TRBV5-4 CASSLVGDKADTQYF TGTGCCAGCAGCTTGGTGGGGGACAAGGCAGATACGCAGTATTTT
- TRBD1 TRBJ1-1 TRBV6-5 CASSSPQGVTEAFF TGTGCCAGCAGTTCGCCACAGGGGGTCACTGAAGCTTTCTTT
- - TRBJ1-2 TRBV28 CASGDSAWRGYTF TGTGCCAGCGGTGACAGCGCTTGGCGTGGCTACACCTTC
- TRBD1 TRBJ1-2 TRBV7-2 CASRTGRGGGYTF TGTGCCAGCAGGACAGGGAGAGGAGGAGGCTACACCTTC
- - TRBJ1-2 TRBV7-2 CASSLAGSTGYTF TGTGCCAGCAGCTTAGCGGGCAGCACTGGCTACACCTTC
- - TRBJ1-2 TRBV29-1 CSAVGGDNYGYTF TGCAGCGCCGTTGGGGGGGATAACTATGGCTACACCTTC
few TRBD1 TRBJ1-6 TRBV6-6 CASNLEGAGVSPLHF TGTGCCAGCAACTTAGAGGGGGCTGGGGTTTCACCCCTCCACTTT
once - TRBJ1-5 TRBV27 CASRPSGGPQHF TGTGCCAGCAGACCCTCGGGGGGGCCCCAGCATTTT
- - TRBJ1-2 TRBV9 CASSGQGYTF TGTGCCAGCAGCGGACAGGGCTACACCTTC
- - TRBJ1-1 TRBV12-5 CASGLSLSTEAFF TGTGCTAGTGGTTTGTCTTTGAGCACTGAAGCTTTCTTT
- TRBD2 TRBJ2-3 TRBV15 CATSGTFSGLRTDTQYF TGTGCCACCAGCGGTACATTTAGCGGGCTACGCACAGATACGCAGTATTTT
once - TRBJ1-6 TRBV30 CAWRLGVDNSPLHF TGTGCCTGGAGACTGGGAGTTGATAATTCACCCCTCCACTTT
- - TRBJ1-2 TRBV12-5 CASGSNRDVAAGYTF TGTGCTAGTGGTTCCAACAGGGACGTGGCGGCTGGCTACACCTTC
- - TRBJ1-5 TRBV19 CASSTRQLYSNQPQHF TGTGCCAGTAGCACTCGACAGCTATATAGCAATCAGCCCCAGCATTTT
- - TRBJ1-4 TRBV25-1 CASSLSGTGNEKLFF TGTGCCAGCAGCCTTAGCGGGACGGGTAATGAAAAACTGTTTTTT
- TRBD1 TRBJ1-2 TRBV3-1/TRBV3-2 CASSQDPDRGVYGYTF TGTGCCAGCAGCCAAGACCCGGACAGGGGTGTCTATGGCTACACCTTC
- - TRBJ2-5 TRBV24-1 CATSDSRVGKTQYF TGTGCCACCAGTGATTCGAGGGTAGGGAAGACCCAGTACTTC
- TRBD2 TRBJ2-3 TRBV4-1 CASSQDMGRADTQYF TGCGCCAGCAGCCAAGATATGGGGAGGGCAGATACGCAGTATTTT
- TRBD2 TRBJ2-1 TRBV10-3 CAISRGGNEQFF TGTGCCATCAGCCGGGGGGGCAATGAGCAGTTCTTC
- - TRBJ1-1 TRBV7-2 CASSLGWGRGAGTEAFF TGTGCCAGCAGCTTAGGGTGGGGGCGAGGGGCCGGCACTGAAGCTTTCTTT
once TRBD1 TRBJ1-6 TRBV6-5 CASIPRTGGDSPLHF TGTGCCAGCATCCCTCGGACAGGGGGAGATTCACCCCTCCACTTT
- - TRBJ2-2 TRBV6-6 CASSYQGAGELFF TGTGCCAGCAGTTATCAGGGTGCCGGGGAGCTGTTTTTT
- - TRBJ1-1 TRBV2 CASTHTQNTEAFF TGTGCCAGCACTCACACCCAGAACACTGAAGCTTTCTTT
- TRBD1 TRBJ2-1 TRBV15 CATSSSRGREQFF TGTGCCACCAGCAGTAGCAGGGGGCGGGAGCAGTTCTTC
- TRBD1 TRBJ1-4 TRBV7-2 CASSWPGQGLFF TGTGCCAGCAGCTGGCCGGGACAGGGACTGTTTTTT
- - TRBJ1-5 TRBV19 CASKGRGHSNQPQHF TGTGCCAGTAAAGGTAGGGGTCATAGCAATCAGCCCCAGCATTTT
few TRBD1 TRBJ2-6 TRBV7-8 CASSLRQGSAGANVLTF TGTGCCAGCAGCCTTAGACAGGGGTCTGCTGGGGCCAACGTCCTGACTTTC
- - TRBJ2-3 TRBV6-5 CASSYKASTDTQYF TGTGCCAGCAGTTACAAAGCTAGCACAGATACGCAGTATTTT
- TRBD1 TRBJ1-1 TRBV6-2/TRBV6-3 CASSYSLDRVGTEAFF TGTGCCAGCAGTTACTCCTTGGACAGGGTGGGCACTGAAGCTTTCTTT
- TRBD1 TRBJ1-1 TRBV19 CASGRAGGTEAFF TGTGCCAGTGGGCGGGCAGGGGGCACTGAAGCTTTCTTT
- - TRBJ1-1 TRBV25-1 CASSLIGGTEAFF TGTGCCAGCAGTCTAATAGGGGGCACTGAAGCTTTCTTT
- - TRBJ2-1 TRBV2 CASWADYNEQFF TGTGCCAGCTGGGCAGACTACAATGAGCAGTTCTTC
- - TRBJ1-2 TRBV5-6 CASSLKRFGYTF TGTGCCAGCAGCTTGAAGCGTTTCGGCTACACCTTC
- TRBD2 TRBJ2-1 TRBV6-1 CASRYGASGDNEQFF TGTGCCAGCAGATATGGGGCTAGCGGGGACAATGAGCAGTTCTTC
- TRBD2 TRBJ2-1 TRBV6-5 CASSVTGGSGNEQFF TGTGCCAGCAGCGTTACCGGGGGGTCAGGCAATGAGCAGTTCTTC
- - TRBJ1-2 TRBV19 CASRIEPGVYGYTF TGTGCCAGTAGGATAGAGCCCGGGGTCTATGGCTACACCTTC